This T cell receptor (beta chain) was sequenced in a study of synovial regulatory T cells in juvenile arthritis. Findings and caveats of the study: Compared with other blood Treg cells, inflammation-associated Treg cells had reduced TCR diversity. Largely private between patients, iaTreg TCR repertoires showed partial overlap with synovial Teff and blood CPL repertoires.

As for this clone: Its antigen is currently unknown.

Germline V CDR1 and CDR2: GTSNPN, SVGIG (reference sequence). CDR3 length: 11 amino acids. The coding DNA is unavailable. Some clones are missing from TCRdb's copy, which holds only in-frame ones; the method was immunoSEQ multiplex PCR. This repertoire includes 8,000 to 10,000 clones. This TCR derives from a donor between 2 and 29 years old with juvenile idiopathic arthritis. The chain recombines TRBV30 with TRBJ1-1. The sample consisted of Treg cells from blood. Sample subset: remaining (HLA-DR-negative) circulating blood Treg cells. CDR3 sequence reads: CAWAGRVEAFF.